The T cell receptor beta chain under discussion was sequenced for a study of cytomegalovirus exposure and HLA in healthy donors. Study conclusions and caveats: One variant, a missense change in DCLRE1C, was linked in a later analysis to TCR beta V- and J-gene trimming. Reportedly, diagnosis of cytomegalovirus status by the classifier showed high specificity and sensitivity.

The CDR3 consists of 14 residues. Trimming removed 5 bases at V and 3 bases at J, with 11 bases between. Germline V gives CDR1 LNHDA, CDR2 SQIVND (reference sequence). PCR employed 60 Vbeta and 13 Jbeta primers. The table came from immunoSEQ multiplex PCR; TCRdb's copy has only in-frame clones and leaves some out. This sample's table reports roughly 42,000 clones. Of note for this clone: Its antigen is not identified.

The chain combines TRBV19 with TRBJ1-5; tentative D call: TRBD1 (6 bases). Sequenced material: PBMCs. The TCR comes from a man aged 25-40 years in good health and CMV-seronegative. The DNA of the CDR3 is TGTGCCAGTAGTCTACAGGGAGTCAATCAGCCCCAGCATTTT. Amino acids: CASSLQGVNQPQHF.